The 30 T cell receptor beta chains reported below all come from one sample, sequenced in a study of T cells in localized non-small cell lung cancer. The protocol was immunoSEQ multiplex PCR, while the TCRdb copy is restricted to in-frame clones and leaves out a portion. The sample lists 9,600 or so clones; 90% were seen once. This specimen consisted of peripheral blood, obtained before any cancer treatment. These TCRs come from a male donor aged 60 or older with stage III squamous cell lung carcinoma.

This chain joins TRBV6-5 and TRBJ2-7; D tentatively fits TRBD1 or TRBD2 (6 bases each). The CDR3 runs 14 residues. Germline V gives CDR1 MNHEY, CDR2 SVGAGI. With 6 bases removed from V and 2 bases from J, the gap between germline ends came to 14 bases. The CDR3 nucleotides are TGTGCCAGCAGCCGAGGAGGGGGGCCCTACGAGCAGTACTTC. It yields the protein CASSRGGGPYEQYF.

This clone was found a few times. The genes are TRBV28 and TRBJ1-1; D unresolved. This CDR3 has 16 residues. V was clipped by 2 bases and J by 0 bases, with 13 bases between them. Germline V gene lookup returns CDR1 MDHEN and CDR2 SYDVKM. Written as DNA, the CDR3 is TGTGCCAGCAGTTTACCCCCGGGTAGCATGAACACTGAAGCTTTCTTT. Protein sequence: CASSLPPGSMNTEAFF.

In this sample, this clone is hyperexpanded (1% or more). The chain joins TRBV6-4 to TRBJ1-4, with no clear D. Between the trimmed V and J ends, which lost 3 bases and 4 bases, there was a span of 18 bases. Germline values: CDR1 MRHNA, CDR2 SNTAGT. The CDR3 has 17 amino acids. For the CDR3, the DNA is TGTGCCAGCAGTGATGGGTGGTCATGGGGAAATAATGAAAAACTGTTTTTT. This encodes CASSDGWSWGNNEKLFF.

This clone came up once. This chain uses TRBV7-8 with TRBJ1-5; tentative D call: TRBD1 (6 bases). CDR3 size: 19 residues. The germline V and J ends were trimmed by 5 bases and 0 bases, with 23 bases remaining between them. Germline-derived CDR1 and CDR2 are SGHVS and FQNEAQ. CDR3 coding DNA: TGTGCCAGCAGCCCGATCCTAGGGGGAAGACCGATTAGCAATCAGCCCCAGCATTTT. Translating gives CASSPILGGRPISNQPQHF.

This chain uses TRBV28 with TRBJ1-5; 7 nucleotides line up with TRBD1. The CDR3 runs to 18 residues. After removal of 8 bases from V and 2 bases from J, the junction contained 18 bases not matched to a gene. Germline CDR1 is MDHEN and CDR2 is SYDVKM. DNA of the CDR3: TGTGCCAGCTTCCTCGGATTCCTTGGGACAGATGGCAATCAGCCCCAGCATTTT. This encodes CASFLGFLGTDGNQPQHF.

A single count supports this clone. This CDR3 reads CASRAGGLSYEQYF. DNA for the CDR3: TGTGCCAGCAGAGCTGGCGGACTCTCCTACGAGCAGTACTTC. The chain uses TRBV27 and TRBJ2-7; perhaps TRBD2 as D (5 bases). The V end was cut by 6 bases, the J end by 0 bases, with 12 bases between. CDR3 length: 14 residues. Germline CDR1 is MNHEY and CDR2 is SMNVEV (reference sequence).

The genes are TRBV6-1 and TRBJ1-5, with D perhaps TRBD1 (5 bases). Trimming removed 8 bases at V and 7 bases at J, with 18 bases between. The CDR3 totals 14 residues. The germline V gene encodes CDR1 MNHNS and CDR2 SASEGT. The CDR3 DNA follows: TGTGCCAGCGAGGGGATGCAGGGAGGACAGCCCCAGCATTTT. This translates into CASEGMQGGQPQHF.

J is TRBJ2-2 and V is TRBV6-1; 7 bases are a match to TRBD2. The CDR3 extends over 16 amino acids. CDR1 and CDR2 (germline): MNHNS, SASEGT. J gave up 6 bases and V 1 base, and 8 bases lay outside the gene matches. Here the CDR3 DNA reads TGTGCCAGCAGTGAAGGAAGTAGCGGGTGGGCCGGGGAGCTGTTTTTT. This encodes CASSEGSSGWAGELFF.

This clone was seen once. This chain links TRBV19 with TRBJ2-2; perhaps TRBD1 as D (6 bases). The CDR3 length is 16 residues. V lost 4 bases and J 2 bases, leaving 14 bases between the germline ends. Looked up from germline, CDR1 is LNHDA and CDR2 is SQIVND (reference sequence). The CDR3 sequence is CASSTLGQLNTGELFF. CDR3 bases: TGTGCCAGTAGTACCCTTGGACAGTTAAACACCGGGGAGCTGTTTTTT. Based on the CDR3 plus reference TRBV19 and TRBJ2-2, the full variable domain is DGGITQSPKYLFRKEGQNVTLSCEQNLNHDAMYWYRQDPGQGLRLIYYSQIVNDFQKGDIAEGYSVSREKKESFPLTVTSAQKNPTAFYLCASSTLGQLNTGELFFGEGSRLTVL.

The V call is TRBV28, the J call TRBJ2-1; 11 positions match TRBD2. J gave up 7 bases and V 7 bases, and 6 bases lay outside the gene matches. In germline, CDR1 is MDHEN, CDR2 SYDVKM. CDR3 length: 14 residues. The CDR3 nucleotides read TGTGCCAGCATCCGGTCTAGCGGGGGGAATGAGCAGTTCTTC. It yields the protein CASIRSSGGNEQFF. Supplemented by reference TRBV28 and TRBJ2-1, the full variable domain reads DVKVTQSSRYLVKRTGEKVFLECVQDMDHENMFWYRQDPGLGLRLIYFSYDVKMKEKGDIPEGYSVSREKKERFSLILESASTNQTSMYLCASIRSSGGNEQFFGPGTRLTVL.

V and J are TRBV5-1 and TRBJ2-7; 9 bases align to TRBD1. CDR1 is SGHRS and CDR2 is YFSETQ in the germline V gene. V was pared by 4 bases and J by 6 bases, with 8 bases of the junction left unmatched. This CDR3 comprises 14 residues. The CDR3 here is CASSTRDRVGEQYF. CDR3 nucleotide sequence: TGCGCCAGCAGCACACGGGACAGGGTGGGCGAGCAGTACTTC. Looking up the rest from reference TRBV5-1 and TRBJ2-7 gives the full variable domain: KAGVTQTPRYLIKTRGQQVTLSCSPISGHRSVSWYQQTPGQGLQFLFEYFSETQRNKGNFPGRFSGRQFSNSRSEMNVSTLELGDSALYLCASSTRDRVGEQYFGPGTRLTVT.

The rearrangement joins TRBV30 to TRBJ2-7; no definite D call. The V and J ends lost 2 bases and 9 bases respectively, with 23 bases between them. Per the germline V gene, CDR1 is GTSNPN and CDR2 is SVGIG (reference sequence). The CDR3 spans 15 residues. CDR3: CAWSSSERGRVVQYF. The CDR3 DNA sequence: TGTGCCTGGAGTAGTTCGGAACGAGGCCGCGTTGTGCAGTACTTC. Full variable domain (outside the CDR3, taken from reference TRBV30 and TRBJ2-7): SQTIHQWPATLVQPVGSPLSLECTVEGTSNPNLYWYRQAAGRGLQLLFYSVGIGQISSEVPQNLSASRPQDRQFILSSKKLLLSDSGFYLCAWSSSERGRVVQYFGPGTRLTVT.

Here the CDR3 DNA reads TGTGCCAGCAGTGAATCAGGGCAGGTCTATGGCTACACCTTC. Translating it yields CASSESGQVYGYTF. The J gene is TRBJ1-2, the V gene TRBV2, with a tentative D call TRBD1 (5 bases). Between the trimmed V and J ends, which lost 2 bases and 4 bases, there was a span of 11 bases. The germline V gene encodes CDR1 SNHLY and CDR2 FYNNEI. This CDR3 spans 14 amino acids. Together with reference TRBV2 and TRBJ1-2, the CDR3 gives the full variable domain: EPEVTQTPSHQVTQMGQEVILRCVPISNHLYFYWYRQILGQKVEFLVSFYNNEISEKSEIFDDQFSVERPDGSNFTLKIRSTKLEDSAMYFCASSESGQVYGYTFGSGTRLTVV.

The rearrangement uses TRBV29-1 and TRBJ2-2, with D possibly being TRBD1 (6 bases). V was trimmed by 5 bases and J by 5 bases, leaving 9 bases between them. CDR3 size: 12 residues. CDR1 SQVTM and CDR2 ANQGSEA come from the germline V gene. In nucleotides, the CDR3 is TGCAGCGTTAGGGGGTCGACCGGGGAGCTGTTTTTT. As protein: CSVRGSTGELFF.

The chain uses TRBV7-9 and TRBJ2-7, with a possible D match to TRBD2 (6 bases). Germline V gene sequence: CDR1 SEHNR, CDR2 FQNEAQ (reference sequence). V lost 5 bases and J 2 bases, leaving 19 bases between the germline ends. The CDR3 length is 16 residues. The CDR3 bases are TGTGCCAGCAGCAGCGGCGGGGACGGGCCAGCCTACGAGCAGTACTTC. Protein: CASSSGGDGPAYEQYF.

This chain joins TRBV2 and TRBJ1-4; D remains unclear. Germline CDR1 reads SNHLY; CDR2 reads FYNNEI. The germline V and J ends were trimmed by 2 bases and 8 bases, with 12 bases remaining between them. This CDR3 contains 14 residues. The chain's CDR3 is CASSELARGEKLFF. In DNA form, the CDR3 reads TGTGCCAGCAGTGAATTGGCTAGAGGGGAAAAACTGTTTTTT.

The chain employs TRBV30 and TRBJ2-7; D is undetermined. V was trimmed by 3 bases and J by 0 bases, leaving 6 bases between them. The CDR3 sequence is 12 residues long. The germline CDR1 and CDR2 sequences are GTSNPN and SVGIG (reference sequence). The DNA for the CDR3 is TGTGCCTGGAGCCAGATCTCCTACGAGCAGTACTTC. Protein product: CAWSQISYEQYF.

The gene calls are TRBV19 and TRBJ2-7, with a tentative D call TRBD2 (6 bases). The CDR3 is made up of 13 amino acids. The germline V gene encodes CDR1 LNHDA and CDR2 SQIVND (reference sequence). V was trimmed by 5 bases and J by 0 bases, leaving 8 bases between them. CDR3 residues: CASSWGVSYEQYF. The DNA of the CDR3 is TGTGCCAGTAGTTGGGGGGTCTCCTACGAGCAGTACTTC.

The chain carries TRBV9 and TRBJ2-5; weak D call: TRBD2 (7 bases). Germline CDR1 and CDR2: SGDLS and YYNGEE. V gave up 0 bases and J gave up 5 bases, with 14 bases separating them. The CDR3 contains 15 residues. Here the CDR3 DNA reads TGTGCCAGCAGCGTAGCCGGGGGGCTGGGGGAGACCCAGTACTTC. It encodes CASSVAGGLGETQYF.

The chain has TRBV4-1 and TRBJ2-1; 7 positions match TRBD2. CDR1 MGHRA and CDR2 YSYEKL come from the germline V gene. The CDR3 covers 13 residues. The trim removed 0 bases at V and 14 bases at J, leaving 7 bases unmatched. The CDR3, as DNA: TGCGCCAGCAGCCAAGAACAAGCCGGGGGGAAGTTCTTC. Translating it yields CASSQEQAGGKFF.

V usage is TRBV7-8 and J usage is TRBJ1-6, with 8 bases lining up with TRBD1. The CDR3 has 20 amino acids. V dropped 3 bases and J dropped 0; count of bases not matched to a gene: 13. The germline V gene has CDR1 SGHVS and CDR2 FQNEAQ. CDR3 loop: CASSFHLPGQASSYNSPLHF. The CDR3 nucleotides read TGTGCCAGCAGCTTCCACCTCCCGGGACAGGCTAGCTCCTATAATTCACCCCTCCACTTT.

This rearrangement joins TRBV9 to TRBJ2-5; D may be TRBD1 or TRBD2 (5 bases each). CDR3 length equals 16 residues. V lost 4 bases and J 2 bases, leaving 18 bases between the germline ends. Germline V gives CDR1 SGDLS, CDR2 YYNGEE. The CDR3 region is CASSRRGGGSQETQYF. For the CDR3, the DNA is TGTGCCAGCAGCCGCCGGGGTGGGGGATCTCAAGAGACCCAGTACTTC.

The genes are TRBV7-3 and TRBJ2-7; 12 bases are shared with TRBD2. The CDR3 is 17 amino acids. V shed 4 bases and J 6 bases; nucleotides not matched to a gene: 13. CDR1 and CDR2 from the germline V gene are SGHTA and FQGTGA. The CDR3 DNA reads as TGTGCCAGCAGCTGGCATGGGACTAGCGGGTCAGGGGGCGAGCAGTACTTC. It encodes CASSWHGTSGSGGEQYF.

The V and J genes are TRBV5-1 and TRBJ2-1; tentative D call: TRBD2 (5 bases). V was trimmed by 3 bases and J by 5 bases, leaving 15 bases between them. This CDR3 region has 15 residues. Germline CDR1 is SGHRS and CDR2 is YFSETQ. The CDR3 reads CASSSLPGEHNEQFF. CDR3 nucleotide sequence: TGCGCCAGCAGCTCCCTGCCTGGGGAGCACAATGAGCAGTTCTTC.

The chain recombines TRBV5-1 with TRBJ1-2, with 10 positions matching TRBD1. The germline CDR1 and CDR2 sequences are SGHRS and YFSETQ. Trimming cost V 5 bases and J 4 bases; bases outside gene matches: 5. This CDR3 is built from 14 residues. CDR3 sequence: CASSSGTGAYGYTF. Written as DNA, the CDR3 is TGCGCCAGCAGTTCTGGGACAGGGGCCTATGGCTACACCTTC.

In this sample, this clone turned up a few times. The V and J genes are TRBV5-1 and TRBJ2-7; 8 bases agree with TRBD1. V lost 4 bases and J lost 2; bases outside the gene matches: 8. The CDR3 sequence is 15 residues long. Germline V gene sequence: CDR1 SGHRS, CDR2 YFSETQ. The CDR3 spells CASSDGQGRAYEQYF. The CDR3 DNA follows: TGCGCCAGCAGCGACGGACAGGGAAGGGCCTACGAGCAGTACTTC.

This chain uses TRBV5-1 with TRBJ1-3; D is unclear. CDR1 is SGHRS and CDR2 is YFSETQ in the germline V gene. The CDR3 is 12 residues long. V gave up 4 bases and J gave up 3 bases, with 5 bases separating them. DNA for the CDR3: TGCGCCAGCAGCGGGGTTGGAAACACCATATATTTT. The encoded protein is CASSGVGNTIYF.

CDR3 DNA sequence: TGTGCCAGCAGCGGGACAATCACCCATACAACTAACTATGGCTACACCTTC. It is translated as CASSGTITHTTNYGYTF. V and J are TRBV7-8 and TRBJ1-2; D might be TRBD1 (6 bases). The ends were cut back, 5 bases at V and 0 bases at J, with 19 bases in the middle. The CDR3 is made up of 17 amino acids. Germline CDR1 and CDR2: SGHVS and FQNEAQ.

CDR3 residues: CASSRSGAFF. In DNA form, the CDR3 reads TGTGCCAGCAGCCGGAGTGGAGCTTTCTTT. This sequence joins TRBV7-9 and TRBJ1-1; D is uncertain. Germline CDR1 SEHNR, CDR2 FQNEAQ (reference sequence). The V end was cut by 5 bases, the J end by 10 bases, with 8 bases between. This CDR3 region has 10 residues.

The J gene is TRBJ1-5, the V gene TRBV7-8, with TRBD1 identical over 8 bases. The CDR3 is 15 residues long. Germline V CDR1 and CDR2: SGHVS, FQNEAQ. The V segment lost 4 bases and the J segment 2 bases; nucleotides outside the gene matches: 4. The CDR3 loop is CASSSDRGGNQPQHF. The CDR3 DNA reads TGTGCCAGCAGCTCCGACAGGGGAGGCAATCAGCCCCAGCATTTT.